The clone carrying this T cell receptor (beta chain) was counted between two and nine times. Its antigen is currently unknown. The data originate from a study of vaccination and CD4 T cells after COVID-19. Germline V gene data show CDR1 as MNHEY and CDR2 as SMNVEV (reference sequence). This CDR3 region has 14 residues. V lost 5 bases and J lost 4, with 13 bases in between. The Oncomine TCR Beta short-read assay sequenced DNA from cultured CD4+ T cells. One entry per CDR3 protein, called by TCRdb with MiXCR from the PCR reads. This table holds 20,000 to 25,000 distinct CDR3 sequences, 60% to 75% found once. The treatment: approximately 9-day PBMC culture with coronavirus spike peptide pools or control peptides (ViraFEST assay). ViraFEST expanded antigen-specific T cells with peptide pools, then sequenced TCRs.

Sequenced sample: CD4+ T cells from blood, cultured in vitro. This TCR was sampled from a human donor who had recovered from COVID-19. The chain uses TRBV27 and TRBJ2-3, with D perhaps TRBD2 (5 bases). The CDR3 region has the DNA TGTGCCAGCAGTGCCGGGATAGCCGCAGATACGCAGTATTTT. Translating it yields CASSAGIAADTQYF.